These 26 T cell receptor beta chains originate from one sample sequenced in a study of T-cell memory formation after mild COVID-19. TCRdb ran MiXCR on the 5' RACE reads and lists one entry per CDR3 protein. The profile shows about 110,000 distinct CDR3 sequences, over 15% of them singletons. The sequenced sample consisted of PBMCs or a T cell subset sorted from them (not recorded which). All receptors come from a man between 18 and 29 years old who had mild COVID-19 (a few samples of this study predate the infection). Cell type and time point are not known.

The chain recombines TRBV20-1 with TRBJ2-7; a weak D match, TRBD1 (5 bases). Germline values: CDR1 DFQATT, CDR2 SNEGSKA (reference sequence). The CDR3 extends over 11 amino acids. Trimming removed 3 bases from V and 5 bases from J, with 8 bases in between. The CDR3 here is CSASSGHEQYV. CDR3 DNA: TGCAGTGCTAGTTCAGGGCACGAGCAGTACGTC.

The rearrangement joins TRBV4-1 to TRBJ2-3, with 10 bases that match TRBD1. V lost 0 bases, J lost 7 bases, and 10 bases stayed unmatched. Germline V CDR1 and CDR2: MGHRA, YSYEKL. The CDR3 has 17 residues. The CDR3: CASSQDRGTGVEHTQYF. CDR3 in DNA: TGCGCCAGCAGCCAAGATCGGGGGACAGGGGTGGAACATACGCAGTATTTT.

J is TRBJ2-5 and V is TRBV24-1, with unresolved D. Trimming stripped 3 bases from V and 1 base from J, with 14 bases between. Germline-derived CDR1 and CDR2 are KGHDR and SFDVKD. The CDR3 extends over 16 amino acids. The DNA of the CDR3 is TGTGCCACCAGTGATCCCCGTAATGGATTCCAAGAGACCCAGTACTTC. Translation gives CATSDPRNGFQETQYF.

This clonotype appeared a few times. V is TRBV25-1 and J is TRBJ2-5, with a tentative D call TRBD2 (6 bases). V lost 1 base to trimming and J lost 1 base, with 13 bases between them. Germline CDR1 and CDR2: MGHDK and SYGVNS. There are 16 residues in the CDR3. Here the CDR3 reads CASSESGATSQETQYF. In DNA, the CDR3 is TGTGCCAGCAGTGAATCGGGAGCGACCAGCCAAGAGACCCAGTACTTC. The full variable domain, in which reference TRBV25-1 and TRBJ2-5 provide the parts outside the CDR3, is EADIYQTPRYLVIGTGKKITLECSQTMGHDKMYWYQQDPGMELHLIHYSYGVNSTEKGDLSSESTVSRIRTEHFPLTLESARPSHTSQYLCASSESGATSQETQYFGPGTRLLVL.

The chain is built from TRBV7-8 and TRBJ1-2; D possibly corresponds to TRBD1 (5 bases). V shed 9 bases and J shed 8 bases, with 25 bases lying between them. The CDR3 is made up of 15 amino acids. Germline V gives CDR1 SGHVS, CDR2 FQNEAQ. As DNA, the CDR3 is TGTGCCAGGAGCCCGCGAAGGGAGGGGCCTAAAGGCTACACCTTC. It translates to CARSPRREGPKGYTF.

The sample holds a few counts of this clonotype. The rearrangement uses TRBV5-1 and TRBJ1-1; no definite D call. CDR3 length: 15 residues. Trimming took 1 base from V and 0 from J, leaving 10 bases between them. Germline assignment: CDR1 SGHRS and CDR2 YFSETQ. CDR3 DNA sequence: TGCGCCAGCAGCTTGCTCCCGGGGATGAACACTGAAGCTTTCTTT. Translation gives CASSLLPGMNTEAFF.

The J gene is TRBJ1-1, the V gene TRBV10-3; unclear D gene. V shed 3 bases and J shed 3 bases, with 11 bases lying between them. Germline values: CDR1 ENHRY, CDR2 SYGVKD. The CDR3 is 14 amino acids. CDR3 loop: CAISDTLGYTEAFF. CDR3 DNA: TGTGCCATCAGTGATACTCTGGGGTACACTGAAGCTTTCTTT.

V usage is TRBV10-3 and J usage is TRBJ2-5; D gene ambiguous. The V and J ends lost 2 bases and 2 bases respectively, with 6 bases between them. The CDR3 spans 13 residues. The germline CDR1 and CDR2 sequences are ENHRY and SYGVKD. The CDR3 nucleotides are TGTGCCATCAGTGAGCTGGGGCAAGAGACCCAGTACTTC. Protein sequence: CAISELGQETQYF.

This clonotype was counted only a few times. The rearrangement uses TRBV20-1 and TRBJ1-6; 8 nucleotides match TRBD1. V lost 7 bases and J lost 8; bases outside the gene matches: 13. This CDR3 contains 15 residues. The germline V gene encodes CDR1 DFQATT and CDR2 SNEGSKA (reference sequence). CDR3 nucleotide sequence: TGCAGTGGCCAAGACAGGGGCGCCCACGATTCACCCCTCCACTTT. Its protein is CSGQDRGAHDSPLHF.

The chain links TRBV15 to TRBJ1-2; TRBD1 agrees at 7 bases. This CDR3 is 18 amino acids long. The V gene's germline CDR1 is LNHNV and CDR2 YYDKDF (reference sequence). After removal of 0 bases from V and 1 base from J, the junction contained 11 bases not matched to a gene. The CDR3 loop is CATSRERPGQTFNYGYTF. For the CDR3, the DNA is TGTGCCACCAGCAGAGAGCGACCGGGACAGACCTTTAACTATGGCTACACCTTC.

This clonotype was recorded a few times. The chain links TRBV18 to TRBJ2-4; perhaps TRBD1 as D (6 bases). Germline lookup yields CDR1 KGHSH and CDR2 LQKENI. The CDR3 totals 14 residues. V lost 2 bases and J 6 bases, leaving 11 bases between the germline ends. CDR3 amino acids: CASSPAWGRNIQYF. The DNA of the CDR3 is TGTGCCAGCTCACCAGCATGGGGGCGAAACATTCAGTACTTC.

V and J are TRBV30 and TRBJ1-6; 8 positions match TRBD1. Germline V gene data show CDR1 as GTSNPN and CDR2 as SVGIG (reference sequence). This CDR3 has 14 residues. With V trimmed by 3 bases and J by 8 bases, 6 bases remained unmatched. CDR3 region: CAWRGQARHSPLHF. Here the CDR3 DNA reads TGTGCCTGGAGGGGACAGGCGCGGCATTCACCCCTCCACTTT.

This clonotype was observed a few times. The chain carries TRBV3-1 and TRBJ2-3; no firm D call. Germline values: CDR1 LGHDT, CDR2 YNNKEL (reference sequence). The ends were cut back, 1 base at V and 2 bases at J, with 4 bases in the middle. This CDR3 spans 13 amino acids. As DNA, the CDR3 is TGTGCCAGCAGCCAAGCCCCCACAGATACGCAGTATTTT. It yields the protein CASSQAPTDTQYF.

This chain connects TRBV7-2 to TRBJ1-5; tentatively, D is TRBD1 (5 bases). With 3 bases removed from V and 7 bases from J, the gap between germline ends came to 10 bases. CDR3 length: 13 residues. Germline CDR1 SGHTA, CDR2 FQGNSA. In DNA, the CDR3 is TGTGCCAGCAGCTTGGGACTTCTCCAGCCCCAGCATTTT. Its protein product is CASSLGLLQPQHF.

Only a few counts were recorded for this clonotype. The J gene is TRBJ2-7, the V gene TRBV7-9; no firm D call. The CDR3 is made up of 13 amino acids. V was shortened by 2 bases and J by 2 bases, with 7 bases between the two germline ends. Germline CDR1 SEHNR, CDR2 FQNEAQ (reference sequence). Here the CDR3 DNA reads TGTGCCAGCAGCTTACAGAGCACCTACGAGCAGTACTTC. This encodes CASSLQSTYEQYF.

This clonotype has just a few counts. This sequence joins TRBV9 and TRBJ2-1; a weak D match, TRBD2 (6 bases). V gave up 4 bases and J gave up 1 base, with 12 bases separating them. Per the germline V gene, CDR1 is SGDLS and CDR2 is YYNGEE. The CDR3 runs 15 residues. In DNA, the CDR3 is TGTGCCAGCAGCCCGGGGACTGGTTCCTACAATGAGCAGTTCTTC. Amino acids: CASSPGTGSYNEQFF.

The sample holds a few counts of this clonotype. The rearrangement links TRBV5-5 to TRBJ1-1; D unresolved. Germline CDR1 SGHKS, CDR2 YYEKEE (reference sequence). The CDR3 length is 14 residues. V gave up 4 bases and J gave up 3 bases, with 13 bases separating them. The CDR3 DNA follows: TGTGCCAGCAGCAAACTTTCTAGGGACACTGAAGCTTTCTTT. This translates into CASSKLSRDTEAFF.

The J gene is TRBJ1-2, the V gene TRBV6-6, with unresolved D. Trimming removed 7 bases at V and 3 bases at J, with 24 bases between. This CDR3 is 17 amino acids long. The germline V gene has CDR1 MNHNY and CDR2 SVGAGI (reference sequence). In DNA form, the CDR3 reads TGTGCCAGCACGCGGTCAGCATTCCCTCATACCCACTATGGCTACACCTTC. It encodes CASTRSAFPHTHYGYTF.

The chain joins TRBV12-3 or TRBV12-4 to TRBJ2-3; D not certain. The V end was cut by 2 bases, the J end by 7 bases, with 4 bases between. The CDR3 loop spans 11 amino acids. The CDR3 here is CASSLRYTQYF. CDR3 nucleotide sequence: TGTGCCAGCAGTTTACGATATACGCAGTATTTT.

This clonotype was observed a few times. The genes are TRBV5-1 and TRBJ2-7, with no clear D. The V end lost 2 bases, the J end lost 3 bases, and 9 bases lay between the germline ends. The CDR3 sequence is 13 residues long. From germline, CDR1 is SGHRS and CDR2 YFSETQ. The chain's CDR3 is CASSFNPSYEQYF. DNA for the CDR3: TGCGCCAGCAGCTTCAACCCAAGCTACGAGCAGTACTTC.

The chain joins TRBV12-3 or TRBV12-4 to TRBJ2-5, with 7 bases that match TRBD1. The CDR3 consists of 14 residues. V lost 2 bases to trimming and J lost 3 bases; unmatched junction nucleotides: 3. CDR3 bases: TGTGCCAGCAGTTTACGGGACAGAGAAGAGACCCAGTACTTC. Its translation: CASSLRDREETQYF.

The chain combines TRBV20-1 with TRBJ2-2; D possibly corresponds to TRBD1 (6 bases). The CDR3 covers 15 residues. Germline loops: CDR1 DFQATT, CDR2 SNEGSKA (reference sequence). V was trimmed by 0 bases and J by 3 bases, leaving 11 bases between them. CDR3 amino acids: CSARDPRGDTGELFF. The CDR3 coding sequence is TGCAGTGCTAGAGATCCCAGGGGTGACACCGGGGAGCTGTTTTTT.

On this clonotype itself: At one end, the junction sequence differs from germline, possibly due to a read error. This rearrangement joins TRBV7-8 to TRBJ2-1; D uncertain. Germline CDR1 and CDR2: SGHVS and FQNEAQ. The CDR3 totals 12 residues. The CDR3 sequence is CASRFGPNEQFF. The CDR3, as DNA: TGTGCCAGCCGCTTCGGCCCCAATGAGCAGTTCTTC. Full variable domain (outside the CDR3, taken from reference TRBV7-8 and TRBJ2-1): GAGVSQSPRYKVAKRGQDVALRCDPISGHVSLFWYQQALGQGPEFLTYFQNEAQLDKSGLPSDRFFAERPEGSVSTLKIQRTQQEDSAVYLCASRFGPNEQFFGPGTRLTVL.

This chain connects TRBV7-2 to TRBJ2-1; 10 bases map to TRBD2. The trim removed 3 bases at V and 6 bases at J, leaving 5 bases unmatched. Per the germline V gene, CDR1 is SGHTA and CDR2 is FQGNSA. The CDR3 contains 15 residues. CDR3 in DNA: TGTGCCAGCAGCTTGGCGACTAGCGGGCCCAATGAGCAGTTCTTC. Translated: CASSLATSGPNEQFF.

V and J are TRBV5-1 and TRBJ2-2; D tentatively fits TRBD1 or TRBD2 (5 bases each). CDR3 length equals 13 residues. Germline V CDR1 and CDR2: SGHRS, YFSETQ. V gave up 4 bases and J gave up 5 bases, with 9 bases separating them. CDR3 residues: CASSLGRTGELFF. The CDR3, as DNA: TGCGCCAGCAGCCTGGGACGGACCGGGGAGCTGTTTTTT. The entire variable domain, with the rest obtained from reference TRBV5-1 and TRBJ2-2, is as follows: KAGVTQTPRYLIKTRGQQVTLSCSPISGHRSVSWYQQTPGQGLQFLFEYFSETQRNKGNFPGRFSGRQFSNSRSEMNVSTLELGDSALYLCASSLGRTGELFFGEGSRLTVL.

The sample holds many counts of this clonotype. The CDR3 sequence is CASSEWETGASTQHF. The CDR3 DNA follows: TGTGCCAGCAGTGAATGGGAGACAGGGGCCTCTACCCAGCATTTT. The chain combines TRBV2 with TRBJ1-5, with 8 bases fitting TRBD1. The CDR3 extends over 15 amino acids. The germline V gene has CDR1 SNHLY and CDR2 FYNNEI. V dropped 2 bases and J dropped 11; count of bases not matched to a gene: 11.